A single sample gave rise to the 7 T cell receptor beta chains below, sequenced in a study of T-cell reconstitution after alpha-beta-depleted transplantation in children. Researchers prepared the TCRbeta library using unique molecular identifiers, the study reports. TCRdb analysed the PCR reads with MiXCR anew, one entry per CDR3 protein. This table has under 450,000 distinct CDR3 sequences, about 17% appearing once. Source: PBMCs, mostly from graft donor cells, taken 360 days after TCRalphabeta/CD19-depleted stem cell transplant. The receptors stem from a boy in the first two years of life who had a stem cell transplant for Wiskott-Aldrich syndrome, so the T cells may come from the graft donor.

A few counts support this clonotype. This rearrangement joins TRBV12-3 or TRBV12-4 to TRBJ1-2, with 8 bases lining up with TRBD1. CDR3 length: 14 residues. With 5 bases clipped from V and 4 bases from J, the junction kept 6 bases outside the gene matches. The CDR3 here is CASSPDRASYGYTF. The CDR3 DNA reads TGTGCCAGCAGTCCGGACAGGGCAAGCTATGGCTACACCTTC.

This rearrangement joins TRBV20-1 to TRBJ1-5; 10 nucleotides match TRBD1. Germline CDR1 is DFQATT and CDR2 is SNEGSKA (reference sequence). With 5 bases clipped from V and 4 bases from J, the junction kept 8 bases outside the gene matches. This CDR3 has 15 residues. The CDR3 loop is CSARTGGGLNQPQHF. The CDR3 bases are TGCAGTGCTCGGACAGGGGGAGGGTTAAATCAGCCCCAGCATTTT.

This clonotype was observed a few times. V usage is TRBV6-2 or TRBV6-3 and J usage is TRBJ2-1, with D perhaps matching TRBD1 (5 bases). The V gene lost 7 bases and the J gene lost 7 bases, with 17 bases spanning the gap. Germline CDR1 reads MNHEY; CDR2 reads SVGEGT. The CDR3 runs 14 residues. The CDR3, as DNA: TGTGCCAGCAAGGGGATAGCTGGCAAGAATGAGCAGTTCTTC. The encoded protein is CASKGIAGKNEQFF.

This clonotype was detected only a few times. V is TRBV5-1 and J is TRBJ2-7, with D uncertain. The CDR3 is 13 amino acids. Germline CDR1 reads SGHRS; CDR2 reads YFSETQ. V was clipped by 5 bases and J by 2 bases, with 11 bases between them. This chain's CDR3 is CASRASITYEQYF. The DNA of the CDR3 is TGCGCCAGCAGGGCCTCAATTACCTACGAGCAGTACTTC.

The chain links TRBV20-1 to TRBJ2-7; D is perhaps TRBD1 (6 bases). The length of the CDR3 is 16 residues. Deletions cut 0 bases from V and 5 bases from J, with 20 bases between. Germline CDR1 and CDR2: DFQATT and SNEGSKA (reference sequence). CDR3 sequence reads: CSARDVWGQGRNEQYF. In DNA, the CDR3 is TGCAGTGCTAGAGATGTTTGGGGGCAGGGAAGAAACGAGCAGTACTTC.

This chain uses TRBV12-3 or TRBV12-4 with TRBJ1-1; D call uncertain. Trimming left V 4 bases short and J 10 bases short, with 16 bases between. This CDR3 has 13 residues. CDR3 DNA sequence: TGTGCCAGCAGTTCATTCGCGCTCACGGGAGCTTTCTTT. This codes for CASSSFALTGAFF.

The chain combines TRBV5-5 with TRBJ2-7; D is unclear. Trimming removed 4 bases at V and 3 bases at J, with 14 bases between. CDR1 is SGHKS and CDR2 is YYEKEE in the germline V gene (reference sequence). This CDR3 is built from 14 residues. The CDR3 sequence: CASSPLGRDYEQYF. The CDR3 nucleotides read TGTGCCAGCAGCCCATTAGGCAGAGACTACGAGCAGTACTTC.